This T cell receptor beta chain is drawn from a study of blood T cells in healthy people across ages. This CDR3 region has 13 residues. The V gene lost 6 bases and the J gene lost 3 bases, with 15 bases spanning the gap. Germline V gives CDR1 SQVTM, CDR2 ANQGSEA. This clonotype was picked up many times. A second roughly 6 to 11 cycle PCR used barcoded and J-beta primers. TCRdb ran MiXCR on the 5' RACE reads and lists one entry per CDR3 protein. The sample shows about 640,000 distinct CDR3 sequences, 58% of them seen only once. This receptor was identified in a man aged 60-69 years in good health. The chain is built from TRBV29-1 and TRBJ2-7, with TRBD1 as a possible D gene (6 bases). The sequenced sample consisted of blood. CDR3 sequence reads: CSVVSGTIYEQYF. The CDR3 DNA reads as TGCAGCGTCGTTTCCGGGACAATCTACGAGCAGTACTTC.